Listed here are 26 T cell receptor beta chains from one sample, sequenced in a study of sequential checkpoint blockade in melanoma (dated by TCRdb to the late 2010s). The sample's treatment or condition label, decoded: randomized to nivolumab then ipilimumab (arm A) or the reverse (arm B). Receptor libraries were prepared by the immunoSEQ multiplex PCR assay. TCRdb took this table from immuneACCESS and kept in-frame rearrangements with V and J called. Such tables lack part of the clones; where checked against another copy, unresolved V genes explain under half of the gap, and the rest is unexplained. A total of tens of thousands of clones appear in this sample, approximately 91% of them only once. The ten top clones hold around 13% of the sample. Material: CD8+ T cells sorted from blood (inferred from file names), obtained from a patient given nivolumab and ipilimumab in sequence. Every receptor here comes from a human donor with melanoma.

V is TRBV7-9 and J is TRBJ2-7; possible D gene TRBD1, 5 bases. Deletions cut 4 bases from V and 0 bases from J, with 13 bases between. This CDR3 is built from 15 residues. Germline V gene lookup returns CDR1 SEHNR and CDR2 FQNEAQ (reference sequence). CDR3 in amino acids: CASSSRVGPSYEQYF. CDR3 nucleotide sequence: TGTGCCAGCAGCTCCAGGGTTGGTCCCTCCTACGAGCAGTACTTC.

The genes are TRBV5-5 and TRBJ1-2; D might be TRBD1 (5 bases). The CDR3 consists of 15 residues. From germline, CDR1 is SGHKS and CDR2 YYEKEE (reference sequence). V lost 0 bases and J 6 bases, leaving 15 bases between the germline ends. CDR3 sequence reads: CASSLERGGGDGYTF. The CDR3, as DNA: TGTGCCAGCAGCTTGGAGCGGGGGGGAGGGGATGGCTACACCTTC.

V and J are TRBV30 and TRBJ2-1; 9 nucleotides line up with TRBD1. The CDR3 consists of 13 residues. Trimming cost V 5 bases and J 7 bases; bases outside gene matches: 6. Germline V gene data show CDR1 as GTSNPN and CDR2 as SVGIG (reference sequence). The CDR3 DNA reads TGTGCCTGGGCGGACAGGGGTTTGAATGAGCAGTTCTTC. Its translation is CAWADRGLNEQFF.

CDR3 sequence (DNA): TGTGCCAGCAGCTTATTGGTGGGCACTAATGAAAAACTGTTTTTT. This sequence encodes CASSLLVGTNEKLFF. The chain recombines TRBV7-9 with TRBJ1-4; no definite D call. The germline CDR1 and CDR2 sequences are SEHNR and FQNEAQ (reference sequence). V was shortened by 2 bases and J by 2 bases, with 9 bases between the two germline ends. The CDR3 length is 15 residues.

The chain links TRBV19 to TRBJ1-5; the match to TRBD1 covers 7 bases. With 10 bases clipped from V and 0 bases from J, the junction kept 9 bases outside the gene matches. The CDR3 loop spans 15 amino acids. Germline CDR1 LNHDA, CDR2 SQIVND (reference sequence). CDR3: CAISPTGYSNQPQHF. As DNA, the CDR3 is TGTGCCATTTCCCCGACAGGGTATAGCAATCAGCCCCAGCATTTT.

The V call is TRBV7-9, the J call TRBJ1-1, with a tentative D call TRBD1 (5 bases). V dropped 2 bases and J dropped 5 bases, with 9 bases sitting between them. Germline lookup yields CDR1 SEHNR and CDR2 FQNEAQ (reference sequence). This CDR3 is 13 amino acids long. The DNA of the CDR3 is TGTGCCAGCAGCTTACAGGGAGGGACTGAAGCTTTCTTT. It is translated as CASSLQGGTEAFF.

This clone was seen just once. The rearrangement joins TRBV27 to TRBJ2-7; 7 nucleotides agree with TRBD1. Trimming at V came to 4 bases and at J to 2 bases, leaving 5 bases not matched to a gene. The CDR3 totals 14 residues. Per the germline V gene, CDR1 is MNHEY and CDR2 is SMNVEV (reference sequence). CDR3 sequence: CASSWATGTYEQYF. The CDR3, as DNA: TGTGCCAGCAGTTGGGCGACAGGGACCTACGAGCAGTACTTC.

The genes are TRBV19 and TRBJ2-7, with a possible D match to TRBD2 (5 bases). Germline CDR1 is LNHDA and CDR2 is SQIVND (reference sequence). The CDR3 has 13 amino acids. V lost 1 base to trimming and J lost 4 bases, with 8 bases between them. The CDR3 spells CASSIVGEYEQYF. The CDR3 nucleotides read TGTGCCAGTAGTATAGTCGGGGAGTACGAGCAGTACTTC.

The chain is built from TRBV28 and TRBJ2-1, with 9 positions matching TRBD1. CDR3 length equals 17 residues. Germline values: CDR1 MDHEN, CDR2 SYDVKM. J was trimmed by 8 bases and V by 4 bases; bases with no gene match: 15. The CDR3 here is CASSYNMGTGGADEQFF. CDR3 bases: TGTGCCAGCAGTTACAATATGGGCACAGGGGGCGCGGATGAGCAGTTCTTC.

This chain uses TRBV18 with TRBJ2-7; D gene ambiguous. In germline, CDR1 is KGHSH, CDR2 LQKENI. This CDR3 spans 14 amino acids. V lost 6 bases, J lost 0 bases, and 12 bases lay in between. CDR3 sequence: CASSAGSFSYEQYV. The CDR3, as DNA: TGTGCCAGCTCGGCCGGGTCCTTCTCCTACGAGCAGTACGTC.

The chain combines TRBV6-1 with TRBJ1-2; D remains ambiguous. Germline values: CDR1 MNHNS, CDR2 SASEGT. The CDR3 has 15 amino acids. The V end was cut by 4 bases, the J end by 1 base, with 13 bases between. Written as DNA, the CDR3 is TGTGCCAGCAGTGCCACATCTCAAATTAACTATGGCTACACCTTC. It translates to CASSATSQINYGYTF.

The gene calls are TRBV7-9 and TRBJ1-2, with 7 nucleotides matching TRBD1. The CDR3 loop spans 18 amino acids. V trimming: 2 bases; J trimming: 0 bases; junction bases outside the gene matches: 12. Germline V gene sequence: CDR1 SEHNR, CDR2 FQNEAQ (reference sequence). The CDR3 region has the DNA TGTGCCAGCAGCTTATTAGGAGGGGGCGGTGGGACTAACTATGGCTACACCTTC. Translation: CASSLLGGGGGTNYGYTF. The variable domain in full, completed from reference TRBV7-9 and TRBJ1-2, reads DTGVSQNPRHKITKRGQNVTFRCDPISEHNRLYWYRQTLGQGPEFLTYFQNEAQLEKSRLLSDRFSAERPKGSFSTLEIQRTEQGDSAMYLCASSLLGGGGGTNYGYTFGSGTRLTVV.

This CDR3 is CASSTGTGGVEQYV. CDR3 coding DNA: TGTGCCAGCAGCACAGGGACAGGGGGCGTCGAGCAGTACGTC. V gene TRBV13 combines with J gene TRBJ2-7; 12 nucleotides line up with TRBD1. With 5 bases clipped from V and 6 bases from J, the junction kept 5 bases outside the gene matches. CDR1 is PRHDT and CDR2 is FYEKMQ in the germline V gene (reference sequence). This CDR3 has 14 residues.

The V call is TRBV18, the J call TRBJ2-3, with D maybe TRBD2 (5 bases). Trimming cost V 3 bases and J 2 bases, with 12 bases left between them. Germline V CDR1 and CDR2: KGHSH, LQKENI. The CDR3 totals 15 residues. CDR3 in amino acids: CASSPSAGITDTQYF. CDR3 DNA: TGTGCCAGCTCACCTTCGGCGGGTATCACAGATACGCAGTATTTT. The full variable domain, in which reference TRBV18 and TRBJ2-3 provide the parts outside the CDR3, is NAGVMQNPRHLVRRRGQEARLRCSPMKGHSHVYWYRQLPEEGLKFMVYLQKENIIDESGMPKERFSAEFPKEGPSILRIQQVVRGDSAAYFCASSPSAGITDTQYFGPGTRLTVL.

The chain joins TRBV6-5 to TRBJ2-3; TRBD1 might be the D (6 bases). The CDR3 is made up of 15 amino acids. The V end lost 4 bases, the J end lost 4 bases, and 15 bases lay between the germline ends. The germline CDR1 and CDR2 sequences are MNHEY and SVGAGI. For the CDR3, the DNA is TGTGCCAGCAGTTTATATCAGGGGAGTCCAGATACGCAGTATTTT. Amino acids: CASSLYQGSPDTQYF.

The CDR3 is CASSLVSGASSYEQYF. The CDR3 region has the DNA TGTGCCAGCAGCTTAGTGTCGGGTGCCTCCTCCTACGAGCAGTACTTC. V usage is TRBV7-2 and J usage is TRBJ2-7; D not certain. CDR1 is SGHTA, CDR2 FQGNSA, per germline. V lost 1 base and J lost 0, with 13 bases in between. There are 16 residues in the CDR3.

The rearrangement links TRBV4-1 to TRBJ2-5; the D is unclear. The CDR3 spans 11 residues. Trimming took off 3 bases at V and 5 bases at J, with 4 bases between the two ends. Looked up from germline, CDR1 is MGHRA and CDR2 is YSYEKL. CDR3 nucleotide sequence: TGCGCCAGCAGCCAGGAGGAGACCCAGTACTTC. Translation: CASSQEETQYF.

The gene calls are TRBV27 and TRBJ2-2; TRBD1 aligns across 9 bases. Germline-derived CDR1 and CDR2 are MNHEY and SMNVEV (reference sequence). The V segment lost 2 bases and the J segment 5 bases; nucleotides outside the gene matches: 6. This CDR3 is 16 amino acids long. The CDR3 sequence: CASSLRFDRGTGELFF. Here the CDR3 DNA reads TGTGCCAGCAGTTTAAGATTTGACAGGGGGACCGGGGAGCTGTTTTTT.

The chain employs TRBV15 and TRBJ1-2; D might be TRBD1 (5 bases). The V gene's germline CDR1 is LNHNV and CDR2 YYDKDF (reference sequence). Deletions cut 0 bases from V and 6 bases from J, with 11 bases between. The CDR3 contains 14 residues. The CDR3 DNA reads TGTGCCACCAGCAGAGATAGGTCAGGGAATGGCTACACCTTC. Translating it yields CATSRDRSGNGYTF.

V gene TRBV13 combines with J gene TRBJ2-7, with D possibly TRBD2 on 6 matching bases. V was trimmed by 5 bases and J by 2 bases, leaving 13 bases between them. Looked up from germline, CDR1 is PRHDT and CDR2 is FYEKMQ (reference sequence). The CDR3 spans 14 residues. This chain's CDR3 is CASSTVGTPYEQYF. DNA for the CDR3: TGTGCCAGCAGCACCGTCGGGACTCCCTACGAGCAGTACTTC.

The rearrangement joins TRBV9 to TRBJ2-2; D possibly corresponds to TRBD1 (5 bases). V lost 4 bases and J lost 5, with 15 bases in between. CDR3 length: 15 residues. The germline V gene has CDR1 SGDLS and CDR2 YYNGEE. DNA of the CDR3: TGTGCCAGCAGCCCCCGCCCCCAGGGAACCGGGGAGCTGTTTTTT. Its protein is CASSPRPQGTGELFF.

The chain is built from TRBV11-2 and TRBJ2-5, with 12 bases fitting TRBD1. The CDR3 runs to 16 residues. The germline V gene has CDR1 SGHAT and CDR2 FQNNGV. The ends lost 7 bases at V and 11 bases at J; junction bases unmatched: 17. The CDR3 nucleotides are TGTGCCAGCACACCCGTTACCGGGACAGGGGGCTGGGAGCAGTACTTC. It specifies CASTPVTGTGGWEQYF.

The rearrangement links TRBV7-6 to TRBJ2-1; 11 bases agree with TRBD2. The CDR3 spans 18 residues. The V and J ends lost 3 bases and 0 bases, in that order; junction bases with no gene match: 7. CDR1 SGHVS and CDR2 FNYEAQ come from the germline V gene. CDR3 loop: CASSFGLAGSRSYNEQFF. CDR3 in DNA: TGTGCCAGCAGCTTCGGACTAGCGGGCTCCCGCTCCTACAATGAGCAGTTCTTC.

This chain's CDR3 is CASSVTSGMYYEQYF. The CDR3 coding sequence is TGTGCCAGCAGCGTAACTAGCGGGATGTACTACGAGCAGTACTTC. V gene TRBV9 combines with J gene TRBJ2-7; 10 bases are shared with TRBD2. Trimming removed 1 base from V and 3 bases from J; junction bases left unmatched: 4. CDR1 and CDR2 from the germline V gene are SGDLS and YYNGEE. The CDR3 sequence is 15 residues long.

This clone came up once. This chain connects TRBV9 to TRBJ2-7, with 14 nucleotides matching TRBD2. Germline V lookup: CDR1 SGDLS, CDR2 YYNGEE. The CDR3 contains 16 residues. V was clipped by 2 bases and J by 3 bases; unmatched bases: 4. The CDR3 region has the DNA TGTGCCAGCAGCGTTGGGGGACTAGCGGGAGACTACGAGCAGTACTTC. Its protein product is CASSVGGLAGDYEQYF.

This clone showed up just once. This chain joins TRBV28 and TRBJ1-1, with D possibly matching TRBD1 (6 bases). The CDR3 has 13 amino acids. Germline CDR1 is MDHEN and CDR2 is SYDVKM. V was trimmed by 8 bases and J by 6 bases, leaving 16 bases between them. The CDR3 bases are TGTGCCAGCCAGGGCGGGGGCCGAGCTGAAGCTTTCTTT. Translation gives CASQGGGRAEAFF.